The rows below give T cell receptor beta chains drawn from one sample of a study of T cells in Graves' hyperthyroidism and ophthalmopathy. TCRdb reanalysed the multiplex PCR reads using MiXCR and keeps one entry per CDR3 protein. The profile covers 730,000 or so distinct CDR3 sequences, with 18% appearing a single time and approximately 15% taken by the ten largest. Input material: blood. The receptor set was obtained from a woman aged 45 to 65 with Graves' hyperthyroidism that later progressed to Graves' ophthalmopathy. Each CDR3 is given with its conserved first and last residue. D genes are given only for firm matches. The listing skips clone size in some rows; elsewhere it reads once, few, many or a size class.

V gene	clone size	D gene	J gene	CDR3 protein	CDR3 DNA
TRBV2	many	TRBD1	TRBJ2-2	CASTGTGRTGELFF	TGTGCCAGCACCGGGACAGGCAGGACCGGGGAGCTGTTTTTT
TRBV5-1	few	TRBD1	TRBJ1-2	CASSLVRGTGSHGYTF	TGCGCCAGCAGCTTGGTGCGAGGGACAGGATCACATGGCTACACCTTC
TRBV6-4	few	.	TRBJ1-1	CASSDLPTTEAFF	TGTGCCAGCAGTGACCTCCCGACCACTGAAGCTTTCTTT
TRBV5-1	few	TRBD2	TRBJ2-3	CASSLLGLGGTDTQYF	TGCGCCAGCAGCTTGCTTGGCCTCGGGGGGACAGATACGCAGTATTTT
TRBV7-9	.	.	TRBJ1-2	CASSLAQSTGRDYGYTF	TGTGCCAGCAGCTTAGCACAGTCGACGGGAAGGGACTATGGCTACACCTTC
TRBV5-1	many	.	TRBJ2-3	CASSLQAQTDTQYF	TGCGCCAGCAGCTTGCAAGCTCAAACGGATACGCAGTATTTT
TRBV6-1	few	TRBD2	TRBJ2-1	CASRESSGGTYNEQFF	TGTGCCAGCAGGGAATCTAGCGGGGGAACCTACAATGAGCAGTTCTTC
TRBV27	many	.	TRBJ1-2	CASSNPSFGQGYTF	TGTGCCAGCAGTAATCCCTCCTTTGGGCAAGGCTACACCTTC
TRBV11-2	few	.	TRBJ2-1	CASTSGGRPPQQFF	TGTGCCAGCACCTCGGGGGGCCGGCCACCCCAGCAGTTCTTC
TRBV2	many	.	TRBJ2-7	CASSEGQGSYEQYF	TGTGCCAGCAGTGAGGGGCAGGGGTCCTACGAGCAGTACTTC
TRBV20-1	many	.	TRBJ2-7	CSARGQLYEQYF	TGCAGTGCGCGGGGACAACTCTACGAGCAGTACTTC
TRBV6-1	.	TRBD1	TRBJ1-2	CASSAGGDRVEGYTF	TGTGCCAGCAGTGCCGGCGGGGACAGGGTGGAAGGCTACACCTTC
TRBV6-6	.	TRBD1	TRBJ2-3	CASSYSGTADTQYF	TGTGCCAGCAGTTACTCCGGGACAGCAGATACGCAGTATTTT
TRBV2	many	.	TRBJ1-2	CASKQGRSGYGYTF	TGTGCCAGCAAGCAAGGTCGGTCGGGCTATGGCTACACCTTC
TRBV7-3	few	.	TRBJ2-6	CASSSWGLNGISGANVLTF	TGTGCCAGCAGCTCATGGGGGTTAAATGGGATCTCTGGGGCCAACGTCCTGACTTTC
TRBV20-1	many	.	TRBJ2-2	CSAKPPTGNTGELFF	TGCAGTGCCAAACCACCGACAGGAAACACCGGGGAGCTGTTTTTT
TRBV5-1	few	TRBD1	TRBJ2-7	CASNQLTGTGEREQYF	TGCGCCAGCAACCAATTAACCGGGACAGGGGAGAGGGAGCAGTACTTC
TRBV3-1	many	TRBD2	TRBJ2-5	CASSQDSSGGGKTQYF	TGTGCCAGCAGCCAAGATTCTAGCGGGGGAGGAAAGACCCAGTACTTC
TRBV7-9	few	.	TRBJ1-6	CASSSPDGKDNSPLHF	TGTGCCAGCAGCTCGCCCGACGGTAAAGATAATTCACCCCTCCACTTT
TRBV9	.	.	TRBJ2-2	CASSGDPTGELFF	TGTGCCAGCAGCGGGGACCCCACCGGGGAGCTGTTTTTT
TRBV7-2	many	.	TRBJ1-5	CASSLRSRRNQPQHF	TGTGCCAGCAGCTTACGCTCTAGGCGCAATCAGCCCCAGCATTTT
TRBV28	.	TRBD1	TRBJ1-1	CASSSRTGSEAFF	TGTGCCAGCAGTTCGCGGACAGGCAGCGAAGCTTTCTTT
TRBV7-9	many	TRBD2	TRBJ2-3	CASSLKGLAGADTQYF	TGTGCCAGCAGCTTAAAGGGACTAGCGGGGGCAGATACGCAGTATTTT
TRBV6-1	many	.	TRBJ1-1	CASSDLWERNTEAFF	TGTGCCAGCAGTGATCTCTGGGAACGGAACACTGAAGCTTTCTTT
TRBV5-1	few	.	TRBJ2-3	CASSLSGDGRDTQYF	TGCGCCAGTTCCCTTAGCGGTGATGGGAGGGATACGCAGTATTTT
TRBV2	many	.	TRBJ2-1	CASSEALGREQFF	TGTGCCAGCAGTGAAGCGCTGGGGAGGGAGCAGTTCTTC
TRBV3-1	many	.	TRBJ1-3	CASSQDAGSSGNTIYF	TGTGCCAGCAGCCAAGACGCAGGAAGCTCTGGAAACACCATATATTTT
TRBV10-3	.	.	TRBJ2-7	CAISESSRRPEQYF	TGTGCCATCAGTGAGTCGAGTCGCAGGCCCGAGCAGTACTTC
TRBV19	.	.	TRBJ1-4	CASSIPGRRLFF	TGTGCCAGTAGTATCCCAGGGCGTCGACTGTTTTTT
TRBV2	many	TRBD1	TRBJ2-1	CASSRHGTGSSNEQFF	TGTGCCAGCAGTCGCCACGGGACAGGCTCCTCGAATGAGCAGTTCTTC
TRBV12-3/TRBV12-4	.	.	TRBJ1-5	CASSFEGGVQYQPQHF	TGTGCCAGCAGTTTTGAAGGTGGAGTACAGTACCAGCCCCAGCATTTT
TRBV11-3	many	TRBD1	TRBJ2-1	CASSLEGGANNEQFF	TGTGCCAGCAGCTTAGAAGGGGGCGCGAACAATGAGCAGTTCTTC
TRBV15	.	TRBD1	TRBJ1-2	CATSSTGQGSIYGYTF	TGTGCCACCAGCAGCACCGGACAGGGGTCAATCTATGGCTACACCTTC
TRBV6-1	few	.	TRBJ1-2	CASSETGQNYGYTF	TGTGCCAGCAGTGAAACAGGGCAGAACTATGGCTACACCTTC
TRBV29-1	few	.	TRBJ2-2	CSVEASDRNTGELFF	TGCAGCGTTGAAGCCAGCGACAGGAACACCGGGGAGCTGTTTTTT
TRBV5-1	.	.	TRBJ1-6	CASSLGGPYNSPLHF	TGCGCCAGCAGCTTGGGCGGACCATATAATTCACCCCTCCACTTT
TRBV3-1	few	.	TRBJ1-2	CASSQDLRETYGYTF	TGTGCCAGCAGCCAAGATCTGAGGGAGACTTATGGCTACACCTTC
TRBV19	.	.	TRBJ1-2	CASHSGGDGYGYTF	TGTGCCAGCCACTCCGGAGGGGACGGCTATGGCTACACCTTC
TRBV20-1	few	.	TRBJ1-3	CSARARQSSGNTIYF	TGCAGTGCTAGGGCGAGACAGAGCTCTGGAAACACCATATATTTT
TRBV29-1	.	TRBD2	TRBJ2-5	CSVGASGGRQETQYF	TGCAGCGTTGGGGCTAGCGGGGGGCGTCAAGAGACCCAGTACTTC
TRBV18	many	.	TRBJ2-2	CASSPGPLRLFF	TGTGCCAGCTCACCGGGACCCCTCAGGCTGTTTTTT
TRBV6-1	.	TRBD1	TRBJ1-2	CASRRGLANYGYTF	TGTGCCAGCAGAAGGGGGCTAGCTAACTATGGCTACACCTTC
TRBV5-1	.	TRBD1	TRBJ1-1	CASWDRWDTEAFF	TGCGCCAGCTGGGACAGATGGGACACTGAAGCTTTCTTT
TRBV11-2	few	TRBD2	TRBJ2-2	CASSHRDYDTGELFF	TGTGCCAGCAGCCACCGGGACTACGACACTGGGGAGCTGTTTTTT
TRBV10-3	many	.	TRBJ1-1	CAISLQEFMNTEAFF	TGTGCCATCAGCCTACAAGAGTTCATGAACACTGAAGCTTTCTTT
TRBV3-1	many	.	TRBJ2-7	CASSPRDSLPEQYF	TGTGCCAGCAGCCCGCGGGACTCCCTCCCCGAGCAGTACTTC
TRBV6-1	few	.	TRBJ2-2	CASSEAPGTGELFF	TGTGCCAGCAGTGAAGCCCCAGGGACCGGGGAGCTGTTCTTT
TRBV29-1	.	.	TRBJ1-1	CSSFMGRGTEAFF	TGCAGCTCTTTCATGGGCCGTGGAACTGAAGCTTTCTTT
TRBV29-1	few	TRBD1	TRBJ1-2	CSFFGQGQGYTF	TGCAGCTTTTTCGGACAGGGACAAGGCTACACCTTC
TRBV19	.	.	TRBJ1-5	CASKGGESNQPQHF	TGTGCCAGTAAGGGGGGAGAGAGCAATCAGCCCCAGCATTTT
TRBV27	.	.	TRBJ1-2	CASSLYPVGRVYGYTF	TGTGCCAGCAGTTTATATCCGGTGGGCAGGGTGTATGGCTACACCTTC
TRBV20-1	few	TRBD1	TRBJ2-2	CSARDTGGSSGELFF	TGCAGTGCTAGAGATACAGGGGGCTCTTCTGGGGAGCTGTTTTTT
TRBV7-8	.	TRBD1	TRBJ1-4	CASSPDRGLFRKLFF	TGTGCCAGCAGCCCTGACAGGGGGTTATTTCGAAAACTGTTTTTT
TRBV2	many	.	TRBJ2-3	CASSRLVTDTQYF	TGTGCCAGCAGCAGACTAGTAACAGATACGCAGTATTTT
TRBV2	.	TRBD1	TRBJ2-6	CASSQSLSGQGFTGANVLTF	TGTGCCAGCAGCCAGTCCCTTTCGGGACAGGGATTCACGGGGGCCAACGTCCTGACTTTC
TRBV6-1	few	.	TRBJ2-1	CASSERRTSYNEQFF	TGTGCCAGCAGTGAACGGAGGACTTCCTACAATGAGCAGTTCTTC
TRBV5-1	.	.	TRBJ1-1	CASSLAGMSEAFF	TGCGCCAGCAGCTTGGCTGGGATGTCCGAAGCTTTCTTT
TRBV7-9	few	.	TRBJ1-3	CASSTATVTSGNTIYF	TGTGCCAGCAGCACGGCCACAGTTACCTCTGGAAACACCATATATTTT
TRBV12-3/TRBV12-4	.	TRBD1	TRBJ1-3	CASRRGTAGNTIYF	TGTGCCAGCAGGAGGGGGACAGCTGGAAACACCATATATTTT